These T cell receptor beta chains were read from a single sample in a study of regulatory T cells in long-lasting Graves disease. From the multiplex PCR reads, TCRdb called clonotypes with MiXCR, one entry per CDR3 protein. The sample lists a few hundred thousand distinct CDR3 sequences, under 25% seen once, with approximately 53% in the top ten. Sample: peripheral blood mononuclear cells (PBMCs), taken when the disease was refractory, from a patient treated with antithyroid drugs. Receptor source: a female donor with Graves disease. CDR3s include the opening cysteine and the closing phenylalanine or tryptophan. The order of the fields is D gene, J gene, CDR3 length, V gene, clone size, CDR3 DNA, CDR3 protein. A D gene is named only where the DNA matches it firmly. The size field is filled for only some rows; it gives once, few, many or a size class.

>TRBD1|TRBJ2-6|16|TRBV10-1|few
TGTGCCAGCAGCCCGGGACAGGGCTCTGGGGCCAACGTCCTGACTTTC
CASSPGQGSGANVLTF
>TRBD2|TRBJ2-7|16|TRBV20-1|-
TGCAGTGCTAGAGGATCCCCCGCGGGAGGCCGTCACGAGCAGTACTTC
CSARGSPAGGRHEQYF
>TRBD1|TRBJ1-2|14|TRBV29-1|many
TGCAGCGTTGCCATGGGACAGGGGAGCTATGGCTACACCTTC
CSVAMGQGSYGYTF
>TRBD2|TRBJ2-3|15|TRBV20-1|-
TGCAGTGCCGGGACTAGCGGGAGGGCCCCAGATACGCAGTATTTT
CSAGTSGRAPDTQYF
>TRBD1|TRBJ2-2|14|TRBV6-2/TRBV6-3|once
TGTGCCAGCAGACCGACAGGGGACACCGGGGAGCTGTTTTTT
CASRPTGDTGELFF
>-|TRBJ2-5|14|TRBV12-3/TRBV12-4|few
TGTGCCAGCAGCCCCCTGCGGGCGAAGGGACCCCAGTACTTC
CASSPLRAKGPQYF
>TRBD2|TRBJ2-4|19|TRBV28|many
TGTGCCAGCAGTTACGCTGGACTAGCGGGAGGCCGGGCCAAAAACATTCAGTACTTC
CASSYAGLAGGRAKNIQYF
>-|TRBJ2-7|18|TRBV3-1|-
TGTGCCAGCAGCCCAATTGACCGGCTCGGGGGCTTATGTTACGAGCAGTACTTC
CASSPIDRLGGLCYEQYF
>TRBD2|TRBJ2-5|14|TRBV20-1|-
TGCAGTACCCCGGGACTAGCGGGAGAAGAGACCCAGTACTTC
CSTPGLAGEETQYF
>-|TRBJ2-7|14|TRBV20-1|-
TGCAGTGCGGAGGTTCCAGGCGGGTTCTACGAGCAGTACTTC
CSAEVPGGFYEQYF
>TRBD1|TRBJ1-1|19|TRBV6-1|many
TGTGCCAGCAGCCCCAAAGTGTTTCCGGGACAGGGGCGATTGACTGAAGCTTTCTTT
CASSPKVFPGQGRLTEAFF
>TRBD1|TRBJ2-7|15|TRBV27|many
TGTGCCAGCAGTTTACAGGGGGCAGATTCCTACGAGCAGTACTTC
CASSLQGADSYEQYF
>-|TRBJ1-2|17|TRBV20-1|many
TGCAGTGCTAGGGACTTCTTCGCAGGCAGCGATAACTATGGCTACACCTTC
CSARDFFAGSDNYGYTF
>TRBD2|TRBJ2-7|14|TRBV20-1|-
TGCAGTGCTGGCGGGACTAGCGGGAGTGACGAGCAGTACTTC
CSAGGTSGSDEQYF
>-|TRBJ1-5|15|TRBV28|-
TGTGCCAGCAGTTTCCTCACAGGGATCAATCAGCCCCAGCATTTT
CASSFLTGINQPQHF
>TRBD2|TRBJ2-7|15|TRBV27|few
TGTGCCAGCAGAGATGTAGCGGGAGGCCCCCACGAGCAGTACTTC
CASRDVAGGPHEQYF